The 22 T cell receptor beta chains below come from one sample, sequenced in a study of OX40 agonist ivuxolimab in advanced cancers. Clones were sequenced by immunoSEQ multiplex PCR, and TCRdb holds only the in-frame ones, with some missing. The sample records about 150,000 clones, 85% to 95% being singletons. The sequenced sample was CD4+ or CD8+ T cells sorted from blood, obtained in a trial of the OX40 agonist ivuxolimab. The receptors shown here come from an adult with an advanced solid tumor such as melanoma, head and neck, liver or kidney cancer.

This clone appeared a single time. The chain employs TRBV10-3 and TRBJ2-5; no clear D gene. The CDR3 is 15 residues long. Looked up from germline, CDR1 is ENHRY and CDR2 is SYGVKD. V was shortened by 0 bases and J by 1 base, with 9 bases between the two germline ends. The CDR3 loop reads CAISESVGPQETQYF. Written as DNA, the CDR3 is TGTGCCATCAGTGAGTCGGTAGGACCCCAAGAGACCCAGTACTTC.

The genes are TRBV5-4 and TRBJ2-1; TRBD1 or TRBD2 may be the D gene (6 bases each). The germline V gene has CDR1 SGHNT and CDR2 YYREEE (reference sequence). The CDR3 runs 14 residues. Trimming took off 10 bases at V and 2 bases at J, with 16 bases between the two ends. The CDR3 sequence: CAAGRGDAYNEQFF. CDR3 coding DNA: TGTGCCGCAGGAAGGGGGGACGCCTACAATGAGCAGTTCTTC.

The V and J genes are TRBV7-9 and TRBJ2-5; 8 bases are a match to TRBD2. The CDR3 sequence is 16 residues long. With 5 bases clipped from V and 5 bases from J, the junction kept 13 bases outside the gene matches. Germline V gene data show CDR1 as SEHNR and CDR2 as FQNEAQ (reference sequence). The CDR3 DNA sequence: TGTGCCAGCAGCCTCATCGGCGGGGGGCAGGGGGAGACCCAGTACTTC. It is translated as CASSLIGGGQGETQYF.

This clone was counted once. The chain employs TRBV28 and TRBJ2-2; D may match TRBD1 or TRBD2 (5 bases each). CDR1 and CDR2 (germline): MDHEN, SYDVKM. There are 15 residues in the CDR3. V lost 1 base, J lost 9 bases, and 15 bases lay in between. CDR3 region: CASSLSLRGRRELFF. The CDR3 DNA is TGTGCCAGCAGTTTATCTTTGAGGGGACGCAGGGAGCTGTTTTTT.

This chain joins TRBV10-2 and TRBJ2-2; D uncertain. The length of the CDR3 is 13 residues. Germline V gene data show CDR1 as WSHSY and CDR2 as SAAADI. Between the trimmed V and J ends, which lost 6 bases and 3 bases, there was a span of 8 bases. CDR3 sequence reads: CASSPRDTGELFF. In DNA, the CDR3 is TGCGCCAGCAGCCCCCGAGACACCGGGGAGCTGTTTTTT.

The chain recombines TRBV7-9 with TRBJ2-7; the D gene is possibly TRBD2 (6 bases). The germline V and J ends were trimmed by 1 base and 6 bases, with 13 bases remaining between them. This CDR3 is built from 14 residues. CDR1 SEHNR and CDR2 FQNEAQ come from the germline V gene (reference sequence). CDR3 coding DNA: TGTGCCAGCAGCTTAGTGGAGGGAATGATCGAGCAGTACTTC. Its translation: CASSLVEGMIEQYF.

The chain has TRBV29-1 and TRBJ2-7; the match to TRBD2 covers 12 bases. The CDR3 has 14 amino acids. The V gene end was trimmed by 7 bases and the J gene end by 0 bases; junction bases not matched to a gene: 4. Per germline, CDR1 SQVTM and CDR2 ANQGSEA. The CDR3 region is CSGGGLAGSYEQYF. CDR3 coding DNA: TGCAGCGGGGGGGGACTAGCGGGCTCCTACGAGCAGTACTTC.

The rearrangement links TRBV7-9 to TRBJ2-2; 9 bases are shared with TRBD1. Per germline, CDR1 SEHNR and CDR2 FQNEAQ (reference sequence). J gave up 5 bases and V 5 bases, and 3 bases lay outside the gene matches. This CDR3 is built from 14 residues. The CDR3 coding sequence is TGTGCCAGCAGCCCGGACAGGGGAACCGGGGAGCTGTTTTTT. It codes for CASSPDRGTGELFF. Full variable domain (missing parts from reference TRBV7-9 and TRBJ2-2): DTGVSQNPRHKITKRGQNVTFRCDPISEHNRLYWYRQTLGQGPEFLTYFQNEAQLEKSRLLSDRFSAERPKGSFSTLEIQRTEQGDSAMYLCASSPDRGTGELFFGEGSRLTVL.

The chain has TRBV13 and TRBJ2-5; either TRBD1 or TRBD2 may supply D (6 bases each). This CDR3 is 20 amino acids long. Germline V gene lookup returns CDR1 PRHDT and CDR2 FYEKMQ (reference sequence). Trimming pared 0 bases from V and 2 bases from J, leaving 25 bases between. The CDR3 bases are TGTGCCAGCAGCTTAGGCCTTTCCCCCCGGCGACGGGGGCGGCAAGAGACCCAGTACTTC. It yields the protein CASSLGLSPRRRGRQETQYF.

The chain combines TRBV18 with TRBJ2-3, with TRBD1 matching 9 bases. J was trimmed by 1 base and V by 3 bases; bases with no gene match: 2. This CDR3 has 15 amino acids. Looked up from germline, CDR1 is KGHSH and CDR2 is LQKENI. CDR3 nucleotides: TGTGCCAGCTCACCCCGGGACAGGGGCACAGATACGCAGTATTTT. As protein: CASSPRDRGTDTQYF.

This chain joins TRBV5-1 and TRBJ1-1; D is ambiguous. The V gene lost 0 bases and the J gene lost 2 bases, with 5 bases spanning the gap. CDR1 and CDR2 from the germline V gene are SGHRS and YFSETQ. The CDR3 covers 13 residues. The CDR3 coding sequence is TGCGCCAGCAGCTTGGAATCCAACACTGAAGCTTTCTTT. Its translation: CASSLESNTEAFF. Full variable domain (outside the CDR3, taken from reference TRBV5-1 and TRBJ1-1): KAGVTQTPRYLIKTRGQQVTLSCSPISGHRSVSWYQQTPGQGLQFLFEYFSETQRNKGNFPGRFSGRQFSNSRSEMNVSTLELGDSALYLCASSLESNTEAFFGQGTRLTVV.

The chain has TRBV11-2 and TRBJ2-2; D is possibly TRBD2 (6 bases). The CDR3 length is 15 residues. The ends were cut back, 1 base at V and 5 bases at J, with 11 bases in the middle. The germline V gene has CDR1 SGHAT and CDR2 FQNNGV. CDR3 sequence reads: CASSLAYRGTGELFF. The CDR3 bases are TGTGCCAGCAGCTTAGCCTACCGGGGGACCGGGGAGCTGTTTTTT. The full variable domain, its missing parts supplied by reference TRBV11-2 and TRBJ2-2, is EAGVAQSPRYKIIEKRQSVAFWCNPISGHATLYWYQQILGQGPKLLIQFQNNGVVDDSQLPKDRFSAERLKGVDSTLKIQPAKLEDSAVYLCASSLAYRGTGELFFGEGSRLTVL.

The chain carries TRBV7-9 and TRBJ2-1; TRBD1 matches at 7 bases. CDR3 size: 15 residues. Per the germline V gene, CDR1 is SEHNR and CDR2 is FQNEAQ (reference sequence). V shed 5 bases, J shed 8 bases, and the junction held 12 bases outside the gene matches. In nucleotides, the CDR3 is TGTGCCAGCAGCCATCTTTTGAGACAGGGCGATGAGCAGTTCTTC. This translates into CASSHLLRQGDEQFF.

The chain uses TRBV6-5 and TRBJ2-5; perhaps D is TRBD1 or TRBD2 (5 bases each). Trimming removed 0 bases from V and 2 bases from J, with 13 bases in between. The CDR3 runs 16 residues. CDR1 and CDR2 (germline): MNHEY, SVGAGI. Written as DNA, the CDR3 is TGTGCCAGCAGTTACTCGATGAGCTGGGGGCAAGAGACCCAGTACTTC. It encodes CASSYSMSWGQETQYF.

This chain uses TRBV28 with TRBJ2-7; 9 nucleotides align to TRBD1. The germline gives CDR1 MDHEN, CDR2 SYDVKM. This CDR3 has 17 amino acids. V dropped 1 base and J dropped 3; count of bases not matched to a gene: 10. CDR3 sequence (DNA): TGTGCCAGCAGTTTATTCCCGGGACAGGGATTCCTCTACGAGCAGTACTTC. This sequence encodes CASSLFPGQGFLYEQYF.

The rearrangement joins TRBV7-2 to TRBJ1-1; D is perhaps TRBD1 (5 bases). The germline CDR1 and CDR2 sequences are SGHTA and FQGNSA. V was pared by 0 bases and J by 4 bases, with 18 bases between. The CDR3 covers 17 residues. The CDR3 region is CASSLAASGQGSTEAFF. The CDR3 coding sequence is TGTGCCAGCAGCTTAGCGGCTTCGGGGCAGGGTAGCACTGAAGCTTTCTTT.

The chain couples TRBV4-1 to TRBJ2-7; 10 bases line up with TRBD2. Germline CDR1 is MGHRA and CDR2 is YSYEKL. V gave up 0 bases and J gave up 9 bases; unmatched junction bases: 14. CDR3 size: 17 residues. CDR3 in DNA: TGCGCCAGCAGCCAAGAGGTAGCGGGAGGCGCCACGCGTGGGCAGTACTTC. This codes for CASSQEVAGGATRGQYF.

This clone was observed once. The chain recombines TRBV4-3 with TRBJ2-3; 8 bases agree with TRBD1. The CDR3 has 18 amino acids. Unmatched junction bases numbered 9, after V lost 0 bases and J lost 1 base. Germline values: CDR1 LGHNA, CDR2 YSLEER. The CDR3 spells CASSQDPPGGSRTDTQYF. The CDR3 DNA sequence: TGCGCCAGCAGCCAAGATCCCCCAGGGGGCTCCCGCACAGATACGCAGTATTTT.

The CDR3 here is CASRTGFSQPQHF. The DNA for the CDR3 is TGTGCCAGTAGGACAGGGTTTTCTCAGCCCCAGCATTTT. The chain links TRBV19 to TRBJ1-5, with 7 bases identical to TRBD1. After removal of 6 bases from V and 6 bases from J, the junction contained 5 bases not matched to a gene. CDR1 is LNHDA, CDR2 SQIVND, per germline (reference sequence). The CDR3 spans 13 residues.

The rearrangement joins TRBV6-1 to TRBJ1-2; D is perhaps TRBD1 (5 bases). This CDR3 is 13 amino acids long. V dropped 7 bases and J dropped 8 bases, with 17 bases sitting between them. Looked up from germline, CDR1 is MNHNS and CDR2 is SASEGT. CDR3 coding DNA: TGTGCCAGCAACCCTGGGGCAGCCGGGGGCTACACCTTC. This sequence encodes CASNPGAAGGYTF.

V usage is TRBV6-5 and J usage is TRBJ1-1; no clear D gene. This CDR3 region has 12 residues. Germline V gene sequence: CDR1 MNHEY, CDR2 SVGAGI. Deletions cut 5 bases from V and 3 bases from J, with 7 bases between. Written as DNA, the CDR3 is TGTGCCAGCAGTGTCACGGACACTGAAGCTTTCTTT. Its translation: CASSVTDTEAFF.

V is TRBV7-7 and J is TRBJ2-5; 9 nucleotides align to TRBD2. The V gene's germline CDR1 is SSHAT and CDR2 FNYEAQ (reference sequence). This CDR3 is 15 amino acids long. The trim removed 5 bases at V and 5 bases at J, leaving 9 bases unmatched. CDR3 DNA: TGTGCCAGCAGCCCTCTAGCGGGACTAAGGGAGACCCAGTACTTC. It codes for CASSPLAGLRETQYF.